This entry concerns a single T cell receptor (beta chain). The data were obtained in a study of shared clonotypes between healthy human individuals. CDR1 MNHEY and CDR2 SVGAGI come from the germline V gene. The CDR3 is made up of 13 amino acids. With 4 bases removed from V and 5 bases from J, the gap between germline ends came to 11 bases. TCRdb's table, derived via immunoSEQ multiplex PCR, lists solely in-frame clones and lacks some. The repertoire holds approximately 720,000 clones, with about 92% as singletons. CD8 cells regarded as naive lacked CD45RO, were positively chosen for CCR7, and omitted terminally differentiated effector memory CD45RA+ cells.

The chain recombines TRBV6-5 with TRBJ2-5; maybe TRBD1 (5 bases). Sequenced sample: naive CD8+ T cells sorted from blood. The clonotype originates from a man between 25 and 39 years old in good health. The CDR3 DNA reads as TGTGCCAGCAGTTCCAGGGATTGGGAGACCCAGTACTTC. This codes for CASSSRDWETQYF.